These 14 T cell receptor beta chains originate from one sample sequenced in a study of PD-1 blockade in classical Hodgkin lymphoma. No patient escaped relapse after autologous stem cell transplantation, and brentuximab vedotin exposure varied. The protocol was immunoSEQ multiplex PCR, while the TCRdb copy is restricted to in-frame clones and leaves out a portion. Of about 37,000 clones listed, about 80% were seen once; the top ten hold 15% to 20%. The sequenced sample was peripheral blood mononuclear cells (PBMCs), obtained before the second cycle of nivolumab. These receptor sequences come from a human donor with classical Hodgkin lymphoma.

The J gene is TRBJ2-5, the V gene TRBV19; maybe TRBD1 (5 bases). This CDR3 comprises 13 residues. Trimming pared 7 bases from V and 2 bases from J, leaving 11 bases between. CDR1 LNHDA and CDR2 SQIVND come from the germline V gene (reference sequence). The CDR3: CASTRADQETQYF. CDR3 in DNA: TGTGCCAGTACCAGGGCAGATCAAGAGACCCAGTACTTC.

The chain recombines TRBV18 with TRBJ1-1; tentatively, D is TRBD1 (5 bases). The V gene's germline CDR1 is KGHSH and CDR2 LQKENI. This CDR3 region has 15 residues. Trimming left V 0 bases short and J 1 base short, with 9 bases between. DNA for the CDR3: TGTGCCAGCTCACCACCGGGGGGAGCGAACACTGAAGCTTTCTTT. Translating gives CASSPPGGANTEAFF.

This clone was seen more than once but under ten times. V is TRBV21-1 and J is TRBJ2-7. TRBV21-1 is tagged as a pseudogene. This CDR3 contains 14 residues. CDR3 protein: CASANGASSYEQYF. CDR3 sequence (DNA): TGTGCCAGCGCAAACGGGGCATCGTCCTACGAGCAGTACTTC.

The rearrangement links TRBV18 to TRBJ2-1; 14 nucleotides align to TRBD2. The trim removed 5 bases at V and 7 bases at J, leaving 7 bases unmatched. Per germline, CDR1 KGHSH and CDR2 LQKENI. The CDR3 contains 16 residues. CDR3: CASSSRLAGGSNEQFF. The CDR3 region has the DNA TGTGCCAGCTCATCACGACTAGCGGGGGGGTCAAATGAGCAGTTCTTC.

This chain links TRBV15 with TRBJ2-4; 9 positions match TRBD1. Germline V gene sequence: CDR1 LNHNV, CDR2 YYDKDF (reference sequence). The CDR3 loop spans 13 amino acids. J lost 8 bases, V lost 7 bases, and 6 bases had no gene match. This CDR3 is CATKQGDRDIQYF. The CDR3 bases are TGTGCCACCAAGCAAGGGGACAGGGACATTCAGTACTTC. The variable domain in full, with the rest retrieved from reference TRBV15 and TRBJ2-4, is DAMVIQNPRYQVTQFGKPVTLSCSQTLNHNVMYWYQQKSSQAPKLLFHYYDKDFNNEADTPDNFQSRRPNTSFCFLDIRSPGLGDTAMYLCATKQGDRDIQYFGAGTRLSVL.

The gene calls are TRBV7-9 and TRBJ2-1, with 10 bases aligning to TRBD2. The germline V gene encodes CDR1 SEHNR and CDR2 FQNEAQ (reference sequence). CDR3 length: 17 amino acids. V lost 4 bases, J lost 7 bases, and 13 bases stayed unmatched. Here the CDR3 reads CASSYTLLAGAGNEQFF. The CDR3 DNA reads as TGTGCCAGCAGCTACACCCTGCTAGCGGGGGCCGGGAATGAGCAGTTCTTC. Together with reference TRBV7-9 and TRBJ2-1, the CDR3 gives the full variable domain: DTGVSQNPRHKITKRGQNVTFRCDPISEHNRLYWYRQTLGQGPEFLTYFQNEAQLEKSRLLSDRFSAERPKGSFSTLEIQRTEQGDSAMYLCASSYTLLAGAGNEQFFGPGTRLTVL.

The rearrangement links TRBV5-5 to TRBJ1-6; TRBD1 matches 7 bases. Germline values: CDR1 SGHKS, CDR2 YYEKEE (reference sequence). Trimming at V came to 4 bases and at J to 6 bases, leaving 10 bases not matched to a gene. The CDR3 has 16 amino acids. CDR3 in DNA: TGTGCCAGCAGCGGACCACAGGGGAATTTTAATTCACCCCTCCACTTT. It encodes CASSGPQGNFNSPLHF.

The chain employs TRBV14 and TRBJ1-4; D gene ambiguous. V dropped 3 bases and J dropped 0 bases, with 14 bases sitting between them. Germline loops: CDR1 SGHDN, CDR2 FVKESK. The CDR3 runs to 17 residues. The CDR3 region has the DNA TGTGCCAGCAGCCACTGGGAAGGGAAGCCAACTAATGAAAAACTGTTTTTT. It codes for CASSHWEGKPTNEKLFF.

Here the CDR3 DNA reads TGTGCCAGCAGCTTAGGGACAGGGGGCCAAGAGACCCAGTACTTC. Its protein is CASSLGTGGQETQYF. V gene TRBV7-9 combines with J gene TRBJ2-5; 10 nucleotides match TRBD1. V shed 1 base, J shed 1 base, and the junction held 0 bases outside the gene matches. This CDR3 comprises 15 residues. Germline V gene data show CDR1 as SEHNR and CDR2 as FQNEAQ (reference sequence).

V gene TRBV4-3 combines with J gene TRBJ1-4; D might be TRBD1 (5 bases). V lost 3 bases, J lost 5 bases, and 13 bases lay in between. The CDR3 spans 15 residues. Germline-derived CDR1 and CDR2 are LGHNA and YSLEER. CDR3 in amino acids: CASSHSGQGNEKLFF. The CDR3 coding sequence is TGCGCCAGCAGCCACTCCGGGCAGGGCAATGAAAAACTGTTTTTT.

CDR3 coding DNA: TGTGCCAGCAGCCAAAGACAGGGAGTCCCCTTCTATGGCTACACCTTC. Protein: CASSQRQGVPFYGYTF. The chain is built from TRBV14 and TRBJ1-2; 7 nucleotides agree with TRBD1. Germline V gene lookup returns CDR1 SGHDN and CDR2 FVKESK. This CDR3 region has 16 residues. The ends lost 2 bases at V and 4 bases at J; junction bases unmatched: 10.

The gene calls are TRBV27 and TRBJ2-7; tentatively, D is TRBD1 (5 bases). The CDR3 totals 13 residues. The V and J ends lost 5 bases and 3 bases respectively, with 11 bases between them. The V gene's germline CDR1 is MNHEY and CDR2 SMNVEV (reference sequence). The CDR3 reads CASSLTGNYEQYF. CDR3 nucleotides: TGTGCCAGCAGTCTCACAGGAAACTACGAGCAGTACTTC.

This chain links TRBV11-2 with TRBJ2-1, with 9 bases identical to TRBD2. Trimming took 6 bases from V and 7 from J; bases not matched to a gene: 10. Germline CDR1 SGHAT, CDR2 FQNNGV. The CDR3 consists of 15 residues. CDR3 DNA sequence: TGTGCCAGCAGACGACTTCGCGGGGGGGTAAATGAGCAGTTCTTC. It translates to CASRRLRGGVNEQFF. Filled out from reference TRBV11-2 and TRBJ2-1, the complete variable domain reads EAGVAQSPRYKIIEKRQSVAFWCNPISGHATLYWYQQILGQGPKLLIQFQNNGVVDDSQLPKDRFSAERLKGVDSTLKIQPAKLEDSAVYLCASRRLRGGVNEQFFGPGTRLTVL.

The chain employs TRBV7-2 and TRBJ2-5, with D possibly being TRBD1 (5 bases). With 5 bases removed from V and 5 bases from J, the gap between germline ends came to 15 bases. Germline loops: CDR1 SGHTA, CDR2 FQGNSA. This CDR3 region has 14 residues. The CDR3 here is CASSPRWAGETQYF. The CDR3 coding sequence is TGTGCCAGCAGCCCCCGGTGGGCAGGGGAGACCCAGTACTTC.